This T cell receptor beta chain was identified during a study of T cells in Graves' hyperthyroidism and ophthalmopathy. Study-wide results and limits: Blood also showed most of the thyroid clonotypes that were expanded above 0.001.

The V end was cut by 3 bases, the J end by 1 base, with 11 bases between. The CDR3 covers 14 residues. Germline V gene sequence: CDR1 SGHKS, CDR2 YYEKEE (reference sequence). A remark on this clonotype: Antigen unknown.

Patients were aged 18 to 65, had disease duration under 2 months, and had newly diagnosed hyperthyroidism. This sample holds PBMCs from roughly 10 ml fresh peripheral blood. Researchers amplified the TCR beta CDR3 regions from RNA transcripts. When the TCR CDR3 underwent first-round RT-PCR, the HTBI primer set was used. One entry per CDR3 protein results from TCRdb running MiXCR on the multiplex PCR reads. The profile shows about 720,000 distinct CDR3 sequences, roughly 17% of them singletons. The sequence derives from a man in his late teens or twenties with Graves' hyperthyroidism. This rearrangement joins TRBV5-5 to TRBJ2-7, with a weak D call TRBD1 (6 bases). Sequenced input: blood. CDR3 loop: CASSSERGSYEQYF. For the CDR3, the DNA is TGTGCCAGCAGCTCGGAGAGGGGGTCCTACGAGCAGTACTTC.